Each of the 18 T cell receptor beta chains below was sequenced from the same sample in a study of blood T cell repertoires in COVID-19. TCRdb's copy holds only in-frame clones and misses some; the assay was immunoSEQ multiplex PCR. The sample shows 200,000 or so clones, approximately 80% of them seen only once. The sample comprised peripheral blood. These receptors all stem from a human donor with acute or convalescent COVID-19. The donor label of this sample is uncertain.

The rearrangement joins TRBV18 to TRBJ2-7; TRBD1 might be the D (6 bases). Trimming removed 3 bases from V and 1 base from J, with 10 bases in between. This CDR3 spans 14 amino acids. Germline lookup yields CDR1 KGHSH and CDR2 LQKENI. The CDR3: CASSPRDKSYEQYF. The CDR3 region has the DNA TGTGCCAGCTCACCTCGGGACAAATCCTACGAGCAGTACTTC.

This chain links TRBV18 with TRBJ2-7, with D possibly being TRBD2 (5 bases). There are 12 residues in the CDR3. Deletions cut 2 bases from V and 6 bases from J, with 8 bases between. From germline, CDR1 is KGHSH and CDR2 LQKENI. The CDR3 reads CASSPMSGEQYF. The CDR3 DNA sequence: TGTGCCAGCTCACCAATGAGCGGCGAGCAGTACTTC.

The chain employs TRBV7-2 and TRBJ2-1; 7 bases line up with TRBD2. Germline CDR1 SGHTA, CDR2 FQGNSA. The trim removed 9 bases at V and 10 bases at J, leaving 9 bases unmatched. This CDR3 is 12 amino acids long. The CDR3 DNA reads TGTGCCAGTTCGGGGGGTAGCGTCGAGCAGTTCTTC. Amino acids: CASSGGSVEQFF. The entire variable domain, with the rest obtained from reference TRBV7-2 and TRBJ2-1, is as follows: GAGVSQSPSNKVTEKGKDVELRCDPISGHTALYWYRQSLGQGLEFLIYFQGNSAPDKSGLPSDRFSAERTGGSVSTLTIQRTQQEDSAVYLCASSGGSVEQFFGPGTRLTVL.

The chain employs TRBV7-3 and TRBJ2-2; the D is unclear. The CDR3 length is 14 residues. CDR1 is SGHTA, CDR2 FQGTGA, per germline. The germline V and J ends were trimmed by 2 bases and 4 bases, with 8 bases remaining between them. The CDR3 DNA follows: TGTGCCAGCAGCTTACCAGATGCCACCGGGGAGCTGTTTTTT. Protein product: CASSLPDATGELFF.

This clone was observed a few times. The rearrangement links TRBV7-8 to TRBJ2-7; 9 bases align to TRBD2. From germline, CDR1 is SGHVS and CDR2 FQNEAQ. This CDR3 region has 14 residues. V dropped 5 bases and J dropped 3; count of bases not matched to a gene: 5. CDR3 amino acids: CASSPSGRFYEQYF. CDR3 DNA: TGTGCCAGCAGCCCGAGCGGGAGGTTCTACGAGCAGTACTTC. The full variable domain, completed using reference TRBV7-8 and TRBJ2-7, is GAGVSQSPRYKVAKRGQDVALRCDPISGHVSLFWYQQALGQGPEFLTYFQNEAQLDKSGLPSDRFFAERPEGSVSTLKIQRTQQEDSAVYLCASSPSGRFYEQYFGPGTRLTVT.

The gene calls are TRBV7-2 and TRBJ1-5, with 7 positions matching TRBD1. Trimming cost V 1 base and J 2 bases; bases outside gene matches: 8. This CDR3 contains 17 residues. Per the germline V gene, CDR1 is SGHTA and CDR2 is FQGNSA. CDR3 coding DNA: TGTGCCAGCAGCTTAGTCGCCAGGGGGGACGGCAATCAGCCCCAGCATTTT. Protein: CASSLVARGDGNQPQHF.

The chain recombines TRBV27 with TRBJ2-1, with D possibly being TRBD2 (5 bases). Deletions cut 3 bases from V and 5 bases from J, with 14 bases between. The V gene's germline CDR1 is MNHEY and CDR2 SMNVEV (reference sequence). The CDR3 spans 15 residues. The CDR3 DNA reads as TGTGCCAGCAGTTTTCGGCTAGCTCGAAACAATGAGCAGTTCTTC. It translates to CASSFRLARNNEQFF.

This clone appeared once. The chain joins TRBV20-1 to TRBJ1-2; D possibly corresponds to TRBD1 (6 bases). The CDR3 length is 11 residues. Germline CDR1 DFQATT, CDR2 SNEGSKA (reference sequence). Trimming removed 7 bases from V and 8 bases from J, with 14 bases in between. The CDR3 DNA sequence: TGCAGTGTAAGAGGGGGAGTAGGCTACACCTTC. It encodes CSVRGGVGYTF.

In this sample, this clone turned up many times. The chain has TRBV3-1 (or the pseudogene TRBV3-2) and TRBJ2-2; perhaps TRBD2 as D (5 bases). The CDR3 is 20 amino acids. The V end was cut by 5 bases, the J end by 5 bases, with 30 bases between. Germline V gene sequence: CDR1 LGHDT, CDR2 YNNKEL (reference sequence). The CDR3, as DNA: TGTGCCAGCAGCTTCCCCCCCCTTCTCACTTCGGGGAGAACGACCGGGGAGCTGTTTTTT. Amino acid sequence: CASSFPPLLTSGRTTGELFF.

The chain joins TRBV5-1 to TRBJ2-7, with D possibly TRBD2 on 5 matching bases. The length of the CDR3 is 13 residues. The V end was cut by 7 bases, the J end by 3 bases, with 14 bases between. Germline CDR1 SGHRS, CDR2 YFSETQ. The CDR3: CASSGGSNYEQYF. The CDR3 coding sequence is TGCGCCAGCTCCGGAGGCAGCAACTACGAGCAGTACTTC. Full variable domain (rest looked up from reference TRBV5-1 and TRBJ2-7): KAGVTQTPRYLIKTRGQQVTLSCSPISGHRSVSWYQQTPGQGLQFLFEYFSETQRNKGNFPGRFSGRQFSNSRSEMNVSTLELGDSALYLCASSGGSNYEQYFGPGTRLTVT.

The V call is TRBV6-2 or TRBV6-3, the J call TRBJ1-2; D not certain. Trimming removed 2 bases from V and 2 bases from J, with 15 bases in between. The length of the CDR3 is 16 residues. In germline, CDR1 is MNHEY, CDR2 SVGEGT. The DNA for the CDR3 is TGTGCCAGCAGTTACGAGGGAGCCCGGACGAACTATGGCTACACCTTC. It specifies CASSYEGARTNYGYTF.

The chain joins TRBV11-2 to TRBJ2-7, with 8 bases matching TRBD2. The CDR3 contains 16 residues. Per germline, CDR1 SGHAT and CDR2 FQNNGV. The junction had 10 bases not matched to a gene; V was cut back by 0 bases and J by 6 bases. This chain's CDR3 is CASSLEYGRALGEQYF. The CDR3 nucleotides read TGTGCCAGCAGCTTAGAGTACGGGAGGGCCCTCGGCGAGCAGTACTTC.

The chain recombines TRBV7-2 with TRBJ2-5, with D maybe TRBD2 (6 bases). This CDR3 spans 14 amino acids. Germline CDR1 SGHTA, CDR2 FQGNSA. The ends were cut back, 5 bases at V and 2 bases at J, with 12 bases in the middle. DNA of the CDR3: TGTGCCAGCAGCCCAGGGACTCTACAAGAGACCCAGTACTTC. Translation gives CASSPGTLQETQYF.

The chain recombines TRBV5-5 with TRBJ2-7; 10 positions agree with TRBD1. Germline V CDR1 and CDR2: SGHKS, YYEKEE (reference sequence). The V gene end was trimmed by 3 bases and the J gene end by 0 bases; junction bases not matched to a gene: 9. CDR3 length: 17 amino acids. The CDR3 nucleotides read TGTGCCAGCAGCTCCCAACTCCGGACAGGGGGCTCCTACGAGCAGTACTTC. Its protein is CASSSQLRTGGSYEQYF.

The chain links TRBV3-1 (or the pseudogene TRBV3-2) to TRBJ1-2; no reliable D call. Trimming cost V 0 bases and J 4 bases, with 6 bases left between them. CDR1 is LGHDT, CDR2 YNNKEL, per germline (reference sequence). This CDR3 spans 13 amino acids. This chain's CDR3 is CASSQDGLYGYTF. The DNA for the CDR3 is TGTGCCAGCAGCCAAGATGGACTCTATGGCTACACCTTC.

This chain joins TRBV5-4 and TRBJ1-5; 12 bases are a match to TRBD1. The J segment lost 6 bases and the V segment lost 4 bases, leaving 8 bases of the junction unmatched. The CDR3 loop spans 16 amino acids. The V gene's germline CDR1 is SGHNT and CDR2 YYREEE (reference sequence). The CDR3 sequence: CASSDGTGGSSQPQHF. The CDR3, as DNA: TGTGCCAGCAGCGATGGGACAGGGGGCTCCAGTCAGCCCCAGCATTTT.

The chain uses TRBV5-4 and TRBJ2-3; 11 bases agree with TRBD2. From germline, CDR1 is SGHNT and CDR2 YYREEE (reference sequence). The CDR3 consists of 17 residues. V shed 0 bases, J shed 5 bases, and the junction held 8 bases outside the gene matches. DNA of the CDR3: TGTGCCAGCAGCTTGGGGAGTAGCGGGAGGGCCCAAGATACGCAGTATTTT. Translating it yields CASSLGSSGRAQDTQYF.

The CDR3 spells CASSFPGQGRNEKLFF. CDR3 sequence (DNA): TGTGCCAGCAGCTTTCCCGGACAGGGCAGGAATGAAAAACTGTTTTTT. The chain couples TRBV7-9 to TRBJ1-4; 8 bases agree with TRBD1. There are 16 residues in the CDR3. V gave up 3 bases and J gave up 5 bases; unmatched junction bases: 8. Germline V lookup: CDR1 SEHNR, CDR2 FQNEAQ (reference sequence).